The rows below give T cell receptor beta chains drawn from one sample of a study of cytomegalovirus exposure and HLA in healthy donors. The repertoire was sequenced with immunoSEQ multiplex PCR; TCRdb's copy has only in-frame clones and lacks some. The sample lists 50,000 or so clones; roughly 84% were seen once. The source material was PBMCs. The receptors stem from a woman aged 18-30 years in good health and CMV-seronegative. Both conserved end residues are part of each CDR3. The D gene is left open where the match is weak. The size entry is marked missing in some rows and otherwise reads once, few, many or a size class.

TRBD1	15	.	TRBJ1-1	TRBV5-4	CATQRTGGALSEAFF	TGTGCCACCCAGCGAACAGGGGGCGCTTTGTCTGAAGCTTTCTTT
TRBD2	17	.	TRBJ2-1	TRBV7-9	CASSPPASGPKSNEQFF	TGTGCCAGCAGCCCCCCTGCTAGCGGTCCAAAAAGCAATGAGCAGTTCTTC
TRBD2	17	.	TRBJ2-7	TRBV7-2	CASSYRGISGGSYEQYF	TGTGCCAGCAGCTACCGTGGGATTAGCGGGGGCTCCTACGAGCAGTACTTC
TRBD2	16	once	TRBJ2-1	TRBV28	CASSRPTSGTYNEQFF	TGTGCCAGCAGTCGACCAACTAGCGGGACATACAATGAGCAGTTCTTC
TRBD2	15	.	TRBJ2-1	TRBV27	CASSQRLALENEQFF	TGTGCCAGCAGTCAAAGACTAGCTCTTGAGAATGAGCAGTTCTTC
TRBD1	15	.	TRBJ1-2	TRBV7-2	CASSGSDRETYGYTF	TGTGCCAGCAGCGGCTCCGACAGGGAAACCTATGGCTACACCTTC
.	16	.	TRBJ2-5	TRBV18	CASSPYTDSLQETQYF	TGTGCCAGCTCACCATACACGGACTCATTACAAGAGACCCAGTACTTC
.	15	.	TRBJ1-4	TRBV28	CASSLVRGTNEKLFF	TGTGCCAGCAGTTTAGTTCGGGGGACTAATGAAAAACTGTTTTTT
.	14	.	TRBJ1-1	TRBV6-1	CASRIGGRDTEAFF	TGTGCCAGTCGTATCGGTGGGAGGGACACTGAAGCTTTCTTT
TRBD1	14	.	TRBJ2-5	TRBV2	CASKGWTGLETQYF	TGTGCCAGCAAGGGTTGGACAGGGCTAGAGACCCAGTACTTC
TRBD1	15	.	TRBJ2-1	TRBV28	CASSSGTGELNEQFF	TGTGCCAGCAGCTCAGGGACAGGGGAGCTGAATGAGCAGTTCTTC
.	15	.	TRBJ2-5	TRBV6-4	CASSDSEQGGETQYF	TGTGCCAGCAGTGACTCGGAACAGGGGGGGGAGACCCAGTACTTC
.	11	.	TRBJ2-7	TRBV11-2	CASSSQYEQYF	TGTGCCAGCAGCTCCCAGTACGAGCAGTACTTC
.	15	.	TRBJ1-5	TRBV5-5	CASSIGGQPNQPQHF	TGTGCCAGCAGCATTGGCGGACAGCCAAATCAGCCCCAGCATTTT
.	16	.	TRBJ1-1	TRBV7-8	CASSFVQRTMNTEAFF	TGTGCCAGCAGCTTTGTCCAGAGAACTATGAACACTGAAGCTTTCTTT
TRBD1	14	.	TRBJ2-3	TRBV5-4	CASSGDRGTDTQYF	TGTGCCAGCAGCGGGGACAGGGGTACAGATACGCAGTATTTT
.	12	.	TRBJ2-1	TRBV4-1	CASSQTYNEQFF	TGCGCCAGCAGCCAAACTTACAATGAGCAGTTCTTC
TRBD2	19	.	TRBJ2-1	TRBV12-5	CASGLVLGLAGDPYNEQFF	TGTGCTAGTGGTTTGGTACTCGGGCTAGCGGGAGACCCGTACAATGAGCAGTTCTTC
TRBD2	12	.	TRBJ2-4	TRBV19	CASSFGLAGKYF	TGTGCCAGTAGTTTCGGACTAGCGGGTAAATACTTC
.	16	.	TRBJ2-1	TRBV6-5	CASSYSSEITYNEQFF	TGTGCCAGCAGTTACTCGAGCGAGATAACCTACAATGAGCAGTTCTTC
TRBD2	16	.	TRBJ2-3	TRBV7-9	CASSLMTSGRTDTQYF	TGTGCCAGCAGCTTAATGACTAGCGGGAGGACAGATACGCAGTATTTT
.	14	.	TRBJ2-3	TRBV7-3	CASSFRGFTDTQYF	TGTGCCAGCAGCTTTCGGGGTTTCACAGATACGCAGTATTTT
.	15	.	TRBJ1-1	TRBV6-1	CASSEVAGYVTEAFF	TGTGCCAGCAGTGAAGTCGCAGGATATGTGACTGAAGCTTTCTTT
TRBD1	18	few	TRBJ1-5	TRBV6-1	CASSEVFNSGTVNQPQHF	TGTGCCAGCAGTGAAGTGTTTAACTCCGGGACAGTCAATCAGCCCCAGCATTTT
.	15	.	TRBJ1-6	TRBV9	CASSAEGLQNSPLHF	TGTGCCAGCAGCGCAGAGGGTTTACAGAATTCACCCCTCCACTTT
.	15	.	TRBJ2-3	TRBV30	CACMGTYSSTDTQYF	TGTGCCTGTATGGGGACTTACTCTAGCACAGATACGCAGTATTTT
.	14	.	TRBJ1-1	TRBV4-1	CASSSLVKNTEAFF	TGCGCCAGCAGCTCGTTAGTTAAGAACACTGAAGCTTTCTTT